The next 32 T cell receptor beta chains were all read from a single sample in a study of regulatory T cells in long-lasting Graves disease. Relying on iRepertoire HTBI primers and Arm-PCR of CDR3 regions, the team built TCR beta libraries. TCRdb called the multiplex PCR reads again in MiXCR, with one record for every CDR3 protein. The sample has roughly 380,000 distinct CDR3 sequences, over 15% seen once. As for time point: newly diagnosed GD, antithyroid drugs for less than 3 months. TCR sequences were obtained from RNA taken from PBMCs. This same sample was also taken into another study, of T cells in Graves' hyperthyroidism and ophthalmopathy.

The sequencing used peripheral blood mononuclear cells (PBMCs), collected at new diagnosis, from a patient treated with antithyroid drugs. The source of these receptors is a man aged 35 to 55 with Graves disease.

The chain combines TRBV12-3 or TRBV12-4 with TRBJ1-4, with 10 bases that match TRBD1. V was pared by 7 bases and J by 8 bases, with 10 bases of the junction left unmatched. The CDR3 is made up of 15 amino acids. The CDR3 nucleotides read TGTGCCAGCAAGAATACCGGGACAGGGGACGAAAAACTGTTTTTT. The encoded protein is CASKNTGTGDEKLFF.

The table lists this clonotype with many counts. The rearrangement joins TRBV2 to TRBJ2-3; 7 bases are a match to TRBD2. The CDR3 has 15 amino acids. Unmatched junction bases numbered 8, after V lost 6 bases and J lost 2 bases. Looked up from germline, CDR1 is SNHLY and CDR2 is FYNNEI. The CDR3 sequence: CASRRSAGATDTQYF. CDR3 sequence (DNA): TGTGCCAGCAGAAGGAGCGCGGGAGCCACAGATACGCAGTATTTT.

This clonotype has a handful of counts. The V gene is TRBV10-1, the J gene TRBJ1-6; D unresolved. Germline V lookup: CDR1 WNHNN, CDR2 SYGVQD (reference sequence). This CDR3 region has 14 residues. Trimming removed 3 bases at V and 7 bases at J, with 10 bases between. CDR3 sequence (DNA): TGCGCCAGCAGTGATCCCGGTACGAATTCACCCCTCCACTTT. Translated: CASSDPGTNSPLHF.

This clonotype was picked up a small number of times. Since a much larger clone is just one base distant, this may be a read error. The rearrangement links TRBV9 to TRBJ1-1; maybe TRBD1 (6 bases). This CDR3 is built from 14 residues. The germline V gene encodes CDR1 SGDLS and CDR2 YYNGEE. The CDR3 sequence: CASNVSGGYSEAFF. The CDR3 nucleotides are TGTGCCAGCAACGTATCTGGGGGCTATTCTGAAGCTTTCTTT.

This clonotype showed up many times. A junction end diverges from the germline sequence, so it may reflect a read error. The chain uses TRBV7-9 and TRBJ2-3, with a tentative D call TRBD2 (6 bases). Germline V gives CDR1 SEHNR, CDR2 FQNEAQ (reference sequence). This CDR3 contains 14 residues. CDR3 coding DNA: TGCGCCAGCAGCCTCGGGGGAAACACAGATACGCAGTATTTT. This translates into CASSLGGNTDTQYF.

This clonotype was counted only a few times. The chain carries TRBV20-1 and TRBJ2-4; TRBD2 matches at 10 bases. The V gene end was trimmed by 6 bases and the J gene end by 6 bases; junction bases not matched to a gene: 11. The germline CDR1 and CDR2 sequences are DFQATT and SNEGSKA (reference sequence). The CDR3 sequence is 15 residues long. The CDR3 DNA follows: TGCAGTGCCCCTGAAGCGGGGGGGCTTGGAAACATTCAGTACTTC. Translating gives CSAPEAGGLGNIQYF.

This clonotype has only a few counts. The rearrangement joins TRBV6-2 or TRBV6-3 to TRBJ2-4; D ambiguous. Germline V gene sequence: CDR1 MNHEY, CDR2 SVGEGT. The CDR3 contains 15 residues. Trimming left V 6 bases short and J 2 bases short, with 14 bases between. The CDR3 spells CASSSADPSKNIQYF. The CDR3 coding sequence is TGTGCCAGCAGCTCCGCAGATCCGTCCAAAAACATTCAGTACTTC.

In this sample, this clonotype turned up many times. Relative to the germline gene, one junction end is altered; a read error may explain this. V and J are TRBV5-1 and TRBJ1-1; the D is unclear. This CDR3 contains 14 residues. CDR1 and CDR2 from the germline V gene are SGHRS and YFSETQ. This chain's CDR3 is CASSLALGGTEAFF. DNA for the CDR3: TGCGCCAGCAGTTTGGCCCTGGGAGGTACTGAAGCTTTCTTT.

This clonotype was counted only a few times. Because the CDR3 is missing its conserved closing phenylalanine or tryptophan, this is likely a read error. The V call is TRBV19, the J call TRBJ2-1; TRBD1 agrees at 9 bases. The J call could be wrong; TRBJ2-5 is a better fit for the DNA end. CDR1 is LNHDA and CDR2 is SQIVND in the germline V gene (reference sequence). There are 14 residues in the CDR3. CDR3 nucleotides: TGTGCCAGTAGGATCCGACAGGGGGTAGAGACCCAGTACTCC. Translating gives CASRIRQGVETQYS.

This clonotype was found many times. V usage is TRBV10-3 and J usage is TRBJ2-1; weak D call: TRBD2 (5 bases). V was cut by 8 bases and J by 1 base, with 12 bases left in between. The CDR3 length is 14 residues. Looked up from germline, CDR1 is ENHRY and CDR2 is SYGVKD. This CDR3 reads CAIRADPSYNEQFF. For the CDR3, the DNA is TGTGCCATCCGAGCGGATCCGTCCTACAATGAGCAGTTCTTC.

In its sample, this clonotype was seen many times. The CDR3 nucleotides are TGTGCCAGCTCACCACGGACTAGCGGGGACCTCGAGCAGTACTTC. Amino acids: CASSPRTSGDLEQYF. The rearrangement uses TRBV18 and TRBJ2-7; 12 bases match TRBD2. The germline V gene has CDR1 KGHSH and CDR2 LQKENI. The CDR3 totals 15 residues. J was trimmed by 6 bases and V by 1 base; bases with no gene match: 4.

This clonotype was seen at least ten times. The chain carries TRBV11-2 and TRBJ2-5, with D possibly matching TRBD1 (6 bases). Germline CDR1 SGHAT, CDR2 FQNNGV. Trimming left V 0 bases short and J 7 bases short, with 12 bases between. The CDR3 spans 14 residues. The CDR3 region is CASSLDRAGATQYF. Here the CDR3 DNA reads TGTGCCAGCAGCTTAGATCGGGCAGGGGCGACCCAGTACTTC.

The chain has TRBV24-1 and TRBJ1-3, with D unclear. The V and J ends lost 3 bases and 4 bases respectively, with 9 bases between them. The CDR3 runs 14 residues. Germline CDR1 and CDR2: KGHDR and SFDVKD. The CDR3 region is CATSDQRTGNTIYF. For the CDR3, the DNA is TGTGCCACCAGTGATCAGAGGACCGGAAACACCATATATTTT.

On this clonotype: A far larger clone lies a single base away; this is likely a read error. The rearrangement joins TRBV3-1 to TRBJ1-1; D may be TRBD1 (6 bases). The length of the CDR3 is 13 residues. The germline V gene has CDR1 LGHDT and CDR2 YNNKEL (reference sequence). V lost 6 bases to trimming and J lost 5 bases, with 13 bases between them. The CDR3 sequence is CASSPTGRTEAFF. The CDR3 DNA is TGTGCCAGCAGTCCGACAGGAAGGACTGAAGCTTTCTTT.

This clonotype showed up just a few times. The rearrangement uses TRBV19 and TRBJ2-3, with 8 bases that match TRBD2. Germline V gene data show CDR1 as LNHDA and CDR2 as SQIVND (reference sequence). The length of the CDR3 is 16 residues. The J segment lost 3 bases and the V segment lost 2 bases, leaving 7 bases of the junction unmatched. The CDR3 spells CASSIQPGGATDTQYF. DNA for the CDR3: TGTGCCAGTAGTATACAACCCGGGGGGGCTACAGATACGCAGTATTTT.

This clonotype was counted many times. The J gene is TRBJ1-1, the V gene TRBV12-3 or TRBV12-4; 7 bases map to TRBD1. Trimming took 4 bases from V and 5 from J; bases not matched to a gene: 7. There are 14 residues in the CDR3. In DNA form, the CDR3 reads TGTGCCAGCAGTTGGTTAGGGGGCGGGACTGAAGCTTTCTTT. This sequence encodes CASSWLGGGTEAFF.

This clonotype was observed many times. The chain has TRBV6-5 and TRBJ1-5, with a tentative D call TRBD1 (6 bases). The CDR3 covers 17 residues. The germline V gene has CDR1 MNHEY and CDR2 SVGAGI. V shed 4 bases and J shed 0 bases, with 16 bases lying between them. For the CDR3, the DNA is TGTGCCAGCAGTTCCCGGACAGACCTATATAGCAATCAGCCCCAGCATTTT. Translation gives CASSSRTDLYSNQPQHF.

V is TRBV7-9 and J is TRBJ1-2, with a possible D match to TRBD1 (5 bases). Trimming took off 4 bases at V and 5 bases at J, with 11 bases between the two ends. CDR1 and CDR2 from the germline V gene are SEHNR and FQNEAQ (reference sequence). The CDR3 length is 13 residues. CDR3 protein: CASSSAGRYGYTF. The CDR3 DNA reads as TGTGCCAGCAGCTCAGCAGGGAGATATGGCTACACCTTC.

Note on this clonotype: One end of the junction does not line up with germline, which may come from a read error. The CDR3 region is CASSLFAGQQGTQYF. CDR3 nucleotide sequence: TGCGCCAGCAGCTTGTTCGCGGGACAACAAGGGACCCAGTACTTC. The chain joins TRBV5-1 to TRBJ2-5; D may be TRBD1 or TRBD2 (6 bases each). Germline V lookup: CDR1 SGHRS, CDR2 YFSETQ. The CDR3 contains 15 residues.

This clonotype was detected many times. This chain links TRBV4-1 with TRBJ2-5; D is possibly TRBD1 (6 bases). Germline CDR1 reads MGHRA; CDR2 reads YSYEKL. The V gene lost 1 base and the J gene lost 0 bases, with 12 bases spanning the gap. This CDR3 has 16 residues. CDR3 loop: CASSQVASGDQETQYF. CDR3 sequence (DNA): TGCGCCAGCAGCCAAGTAGCGTCAGGGGACCAAGAGACCCAGTACTTC.

This clonotype came up many times. CDR3 nucleotides: TGTGCCAGCAGTTTGGACGGGAGGAGAGGGGAGACCCAGTACTTC. Its translation is CASSLDGRRGETQYF. V is TRBV28 and J is TRBJ2-5; TRBD2 aligns across 7 bases. The germline gives CDR1 MDHEN, CDR2 SYDVKM. V gave up 3 bases and J gave up 5 bases; unmatched junction bases: 9. The CDR3 has 15 amino acids.

The J gene is TRBJ2-3, the V gene TRBV12-3 or TRBV12-4; D may be TRBD2 (7 bases). The CDR3 runs 16 residues. V was shortened by 5 bases and J by 3 bases, with 18 bases between the two germline ends. CDR3 region: CASSVNRGGATDTQYF. In DNA, the CDR3 is TGTGCCAGCAGTGTAAATAGGGGGGGGGCGACAGATACGCAGTATTTT.

This clonotype was observed many times. The CDR3 coding sequence is TGTGCCAGCAGTCAAGGAGCAGGGGGCACCGGGGAGCTGTTTTTT. It is translated as CASSQGAGGTGELFF. The chain is built from TRBV6-1 and TRBJ2-2; 7 bases are shared with TRBD1. The CDR3 loop spans 15 amino acids. V lost 5 bases, J lost 4 bases, and 7 bases stayed unmatched. Looked up from germline, CDR1 is MNHNS and CDR2 is SASEGT.

This clonotype was detected ten times or more. The chain combines TRBV7-9 with TRBJ2-7, with D uncertain. Trimming pared 1 base from V and 5 bases from J, leaving 6 bases between. CDR3 length: 12 amino acids. Per the germline V gene, CDR1 is SEHNR and CDR2 is FQNEAQ (reference sequence). The CDR3 region is CASSLESHEQYF. In nucleotides, the CDR3 is TGTGCCAGCAGCTTAGAAAGCCACGAGCAGTACTTC.

In DNA, the CDR3 is TGTGCCAGCAGCGTTGGGCACTCTGGAAACACCATATATTTT. Translated, it gives CASSVGHSGNTIYF. V gene TRBV9 combines with J gene TRBJ1-3; D gene ambiguous. Between the trimmed V and J ends, which lost 2 bases and 0 bases, there was a span of 6 bases. The CDR3 covers 14 residues. The germline V gene encodes CDR1 SGDLS and CDR2 YYNGEE.

This clonotype appeared many times. The chain combines TRBV7-8 with TRBJ1-2; a weak D match, TRBD1 (5 bases). The V and J ends lost 4 bases and 5 bases respectively, with 17 bases between them. This CDR3 spans 15 amino acids. CDR1 and CDR2 from the germline V gene are SGHVS and FQNEAQ. CDR3 amino acids: CASSSGEGWGYGYTF. The CDR3, as DNA: TGTGCCAGCAGCTCGGGGGAGGGCTGGGGGTATGGCTACACCTTC.

The sample holds a few counts of this clonotype. The chain links TRBV7-2 to TRBJ1-1; D ambiguous. Germline V lookup: CDR1 SGHTA, CDR2 FQGNSA. The CDR3 has 16 amino acids. The V end was cut by 0 bases, the J end by 0 bases, with 11 bases between. The CDR3 sequence: CASSLAGPQMNTEAFF. The CDR3 DNA follows: TGTGCCAGCAGCTTAGCCGGGCCCCAGATGAACACTGAAGCTTTCTTT.

This clonotype was seen a handful of times. A read error may explain this, as a much larger clone is one base away. The chain links TRBV3-1 to TRBJ1-5; D is unresolved. V was shortened by 8 bases and J by 4 bases, with 12 bases between the two germline ends. This CDR3 is 13 amino acids long. CDR1 is LGHDT, CDR2 YNNKEL, per germline (reference sequence). This CDR3 reads CASGRDQNQPQHF. In DNA form, the CDR3 reads TGTGCCAGCGGTCGGGATCAAAATCAGCCCCAGCATTTT.

On this clonotype: Possible read error: a much larger clone is one base away. This is likely a read error, given that the CDR3 carries no conserved phenylalanine or tryptophan at its end. J is TRBJ1-2 and V is TRBV6-1; D unclear. The CDR3 sequence is 14 residues long. Trimming took 8 bases from V and 4 from J, leaving 17 bases between them. CDR1 is MNHNS and CDR2 is SASEGT in the germline V gene. Here the CDR3 reads CASAEGIWAYGYTS. Written as DNA, the CDR3 is TGTGCCAGCGCGGAAGGGATTTGGGCCTATGGCTACACCTCC.

The sample holds many counts of this clonotype. The V gene is TRBV12-3 or TRBV12-4, the J gene TRBJ2-3; D may match TRBD1 or TRBD2 (5 bases each). Between the trimmed V and J ends, which lost 6 bases and 5 bases, there was a span of 21 bases. The CDR3 runs to 16 residues. The CDR3 protein is CASSPGRLGRIDTQYF. The CDR3 nucleotides read TGTGCCAGCAGCCCGGGGCGGCTGGGGCGGATAGATACGCAGTATTTT.

This clonotype was counted ten times or more. The genes are TRBV5-1 and TRBJ1-3; 7 bases line up with TRBD1. The CDR3 length is 15 residues. Germline V gene data show CDR1 as SGHRS and CDR2 as YFSETQ. Losses at the gene ends were 5 bases for V and 0 bases for J; bases not matched to a gene: 5. The CDR3: CASSRDSDSGNTIYF. The CDR3 bases are TGCGCCAGCAGTCGGGACAGCGACTCTGGAAACACCATATATTTT.

This clonotype has a count of ten or more. This chain uses TRBV2 with TRBJ1-1; D possibly corresponds to TRBD1 (5 bases). CDR1 is SNHLY, CDR2 FYNNEI, per germline. V lost 5 bases, J lost 5 bases, and 15 bases lay in between. There are 14 residues in the CDR3. CDR3 residues: CASSSTGGWTEAFF. CDR3 nucleotides: TGTGCCAGCAGTTCGACTGGGGGTTGGACTGAAGCTTTCTTT.